Each of the 24 T cell receptor beta chains below was sequenced from the same sample in a study of brain metastases from non-small cell lung cancer. Assay: immunoSEQ multiplex PCR; the TCRdb copy retains only in-frame clones and omits some. The sample includes about 400 clones, approximately 89% seen only once; the top ten take 15% to 20%. Sample: tumor-adjacent normal tissue. These TCRs come from a donor over 35 with non-small cell lung cancer.

The chain couples TRBV19 to TRBJ2-1, with 10 bases aligning to TRBD2. The V gene end was trimmed by 9 bases and the J gene end by 5 bases; junction bases not matched to a gene: 7. The length of the CDR3 is 14 residues. The germline gives CDR1 LNHDA, CDR2 SQIVND (reference sequence). The DNA of the CDR3 is TGTGCCAGGAAACTAGCGGGGTTACACAATGAGCAGTTCTTC. Translation gives CARKLAGLHNEQFF.

V gene TRBV9 combines with J gene TRBJ1-3; D call uncertain. Trimming took 0 bases from V and 1 from J, leaving 8 bases between them. CDR3 size: 15 residues. CDR1 is SGDLS and CDR2 is YYNGEE in the germline V gene. CDR3 coding DNA: TGTGCCAGCAGCGTAGAGTCTGCATCTGGAAACACCATATATTTT. Residues: CASSVESASGNTIYF.

The V gene is TRBV4-3, the J gene TRBJ2-1, with no clear D. Germline assignment: CDR1 LGHNA and CDR2 YSLEER. This CDR3 comprises 12 residues. V shed 3 bases and J shed 4 bases, with 4 bases lying between them. CDR3 nucleotides: TGCGCCAGCAGCCAGGGTTACAATGAGCAGTTCTTC. Amino acids: CASSQGYNEQFF.

The rearrangement joins TRBV7-9 to TRBJ1-2, with 10 bases fitting TRBD1. V lost 6 bases and J lost 5; bases outside the gene matches: 9. This CDR3 has 15 amino acids. Germline CDR1 is SEHNR and CDR2 is FQNEAQ (reference sequence). This CDR3 is CASSSIAGQGYGYTF. In DNA form, the CDR3 reads TGTGCCAGCAGTTCCATTGCGGGACAGGGGTATGGCTACACCTTC.

The genes are TRBV29-1 and TRBJ2-1; 13 positions match TRBD2. V shed 3 bases and J 0 bases; nucleotides not matched to a gene: 8. The germline CDR1 and CDR2 sequences are SQVTM and ANQGSEA. This CDR3 has 18 amino acids. In DNA form, the CDR3 reads TGCAGCGTTGAGGGACTAGCGGGGCATACGGGCTCCTACAATGAGCAGTTCTTC. Amino acid sequence: CSVEGLAGHTGSYNEQFF.

With respect to this clone: Just one base apart from a much larger clone, this may be a read error. The chain carries TRBV6-5 and TRBJ1-1; D possibly corresponds to TRBD1 (5 bases). The CDR3 contains 16 residues. Germline CDR1 MNHEY, CDR2 SVGAGI. Between the trimmed V and J ends, which lost 4 bases and 1 base, there was a span of 16 bases. This CDR3 reads CASSSGVGVRNTEAFF. CDR3 in DNA: TGTGCCAGCAGTTCCGGCGTGGGGGTAAGGAACACTGAAGCTTTCTTT.

The rearrangement uses TRBV6-1 and TRBJ2-1; TRBD2 might be the D (7 bases). Germline V gene lookup returns CDR1 MNHNS and CDR2 SASEGT. V gave up 6 bases and J gave up 4 bases, with 13 bases separating them. The CDR3 spans 14 residues. CDR3 region: CASRGGGAYNEQFF. The DNA for the CDR3 is TGTGCCAGCAGGGGAGGGGGGGCTTACAATGAGCAGTTCTTC.

Remarks on this clone: The same CDR3 can be traced to other DNA sequences in this sample. V gene TRBV19 combines with J gene TRBJ1-5; D is unclear. V was shortened by 6 bases and J by 4 bases, with 13 bases between the two germline ends. The CDR3 is 14 amino acids. Germline loops: CDR1 LNHDA, CDR2 SQIVND (reference sequence). The CDR3 sequence is CASRPQPANQPQHF. The DNA of the CDR3 is TGTGCCAGTAGGCCCCAGCCAGCAAATCAGCCCCAGCATTTT.

V usage is TRBV6-1 and J usage is TRBJ1-1; D is undetermined. V was pared by 4 bases and J by 0 bases, with 18 bases between. Germline-derived CDR1 and CDR2 are MNHNS and SASEGT. This CDR3 spans 17 amino acids. CDR3 nucleotides: TGTGCCAGCAGTGCAGAAAATCGTAGATGCATGAACACTGAAGCTTTCTTT. Amino acids: CASSAENRRCMNTEAFF.

The chain carries TRBV10-1 and TRBJ1-1, with D uncertain. Between the trimmed V and J ends, which lost 3 bases and 4 bases, there was a span of 12 bases. The CDR3 has 14 residues. The germline V gene has CDR1 WNHNN and CDR2 SYGVQD (reference sequence). CDR3 sequence: CASSDSTQVTEAFF. In nucleotides, the CDR3 is TGCGCCAGCAGTGATTCGACCCAAGTCACTGAAGCTTTCTTT.

The chain employs TRBV7-9 and TRBJ2-1; 12 bases agree with TRBD2. The trim removed 5 bases at V and 10 bases at J, leaving 9 bases unmatched. CDR3 length: 15 residues. Germline loops: CDR1 SEHNR, CDR2 FQNEAQ (reference sequence). The CDR3 protein is CASSARLAGAEEQFF. CDR3 bases: TGTGCCAGCAGCGCCCGACTAGCGGGAGCGGAAGAGCAGTTCTTC.

The CDR3 loop reads CASSWTITDEQFF. Written as DNA, the CDR3 is TGTGCCAGTAGTTGGACTATTACCGATGAGCAGTTCTTC. This chain links TRBV19 with TRBJ2-1; weak D call: TRBD2 (6 bases). In germline, CDR1 is LNHDA, CDR2 SQIVND (reference sequence). The V gene lost 5 bases and the J gene lost 8 bases, with 13 bases spanning the gap. This CDR3 contains 13 residues. Full variable domain (remainder filled in from reference TRBV19 and TRBJ2-1): DGGITQSPKYLFRKEGQNVTLSCEQNLNHDAMYWYRQDPGQGLRLIYYSQIVNDFQKGDIAEGYSVSREKKESFPLTVTSAQKNPTAFYLCASSWTITDEQFFGPGTRLTVL.

The J gene is TRBJ1-6, the V gene TRBV6-5; D is unresolved. Germline CDR1 is MNHEY and CDR2 is SVGAGI. V gave up 1 base and J gave up 2 bases, with 3 bases separating them. CDR3 size: 14 residues. The CDR3: CASSYLAYNSPLHF. In DNA form, the CDR3 reads TGTGCCAGCAGTTACTTAGCCTATAATTCACCCCTCCACTTT.

This clone was found once. V is TRBV7-9 and J is TRBJ2-3; the D gene could be TRBD1 or TRBD2 (5 bases each). Between the trimmed V and J ends, which lost 5 bases and 1 base, there was a span of 13 bases. This CDR3 region has 15 residues. The germline V gene encodes CDR1 SEHNR and CDR2 FQNEAQ (reference sequence). CDR3 amino acids: CASSPGTDGTDTQYF. The CDR3 nucleotides are TGTGCCAGCAGCCCCGGGACCGACGGCACAGATACGCAGTATTTT.

DNA of the CDR3: TGTGCCAGCAGTGATGGCGGTCGACAGTTCTTC. Amino acids: CASSDGGRQFF. V is TRBV6-4 and J is TRBJ2-1; D uncertain. This CDR3 is 11 amino acids long. CDR1 and CDR2 from the germline V gene are MRHNA and SNTAGT. Deletions cut 3 bases from V and 13 bases from J, with 10 bases between.

The chain joins TRBV19 to TRBJ1-2; 7 bases are a match to TRBD1. Germline V CDR1 and CDR2: LNHDA, SQIVND (reference sequence). The CDR3 totals 13 residues. V dropped 10 bases and J dropped 6; count of bases not matched to a gene: 11. The CDR3 coding sequence is TGTGCCACTGCAAGGGGGCAGGTCGATGGCTACACCTTC. Encoded protein: CATARGQVDGYTF.

CDR3 residues: CASSPRGNTEAFF. CDR3 DNA sequence: TGTGCCAGCAGTCCACGGGGGAACACTGAAGCTTTCTTT. The V and J genes are TRBV6-2 or TRBV6-3 and TRBJ1-1; no definite D call. There are 13 residues in the CDR3. The germline V gene encodes CDR1 MNHEY and CDR2 SVGEGT. Trimming took 5 bases from V and 1 from J, leaving 8 bases between them.

V and J are TRBV4-3 and TRBJ1-4; 8 nucleotides line up with TRBD1. Germline CDR1 and CDR2: LGHNA and YSLEER. The CDR3 is made up of 15 amino acids. Trimming cost V 3 bases and J 8 bases; bases outside gene matches: 8. The CDR3 loop reads CASSHETGAYEKLFF. The CDR3 DNA reads as TGCGCCAGCAGCCATGAGACAGGGGCGTACGAAAAACTGTTTTTT.

This clone was counted a single time. The rearrangement uses TRBV29-1 and TRBJ1-5; possibly TRBD1 for D (6 bases). The length of the CDR3 is 13 residues. Deletions cut 5 bases from V and 4 bases from J, with 12 bases between. The germline gives CDR1 SQVTM, CDR2 ANQGSEA. CDR3 sequence: CSVLQGGNQPQHF. CDR3 DNA sequence: TGCAGCGTTTTACAGGGAGGAAATCAGCCCCAGCATTTT.

This clone was seen a few times. The V and J genes are TRBV5-5 and TRBJ1-5; tentatively, D is TRBD1 (5 bases). The V gene's germline CDR1 is SGHKS and CDR2 YYEKEE (reference sequence). The CDR3 is made up of 14 amino acids. V lost 5 bases and J 5 bases, leaving 14 bases between the germline ends. CDR3 sequence reads: CASSSRQNYQPQHF. CDR3 bases: TGTGCCAGCAGTTCTCGACAGAATTATCAGCCCCAGCATTTT.

V gene TRBV7-9 combines with J gene TRBJ1-1; D gene uncertain. Trimming stripped 1 base from V and 3 bases from J, with 6 bases between. Germline CDR1 is SEHNR and CDR2 is FQNEAQ (reference sequence). The CDR3 extends over 13 amino acids. The CDR3 sequence: CASSLDGHTEAFF. The CDR3 DNA reads as TGTGCCAGCAGCTTAGACGGCCACACTGAAGCTTTCTTT.

The chain uses TRBV7-2 and TRBJ2-7; 12 bases agree with TRBD2. J was trimmed by 3 bases and V by 5 bases; bases with no gene match: 11. The germline V gene has CDR1 SGHTA and CDR2 FQGNSA. The CDR3 is made up of 17 amino acids. The CDR3: CASSAGLAGPRSYEQYF. CDR3 DNA: TGTGCCAGCAGCGCGGGACTAGCGGGCCCCAGGAGCTACGAGCAGTACTTC.

This sequence joins TRBV27 and TRBJ1-5; no clear D gene. The germline V gene encodes CDR1 MNHEY and CDR2 SMNVEV (reference sequence). The V and J ends lost 2 bases and 4 bases respectively, with 6 bases between them. This CDR3 has 13 amino acids. CDR3 amino acids: CASSLMPNQPQHF. Here the CDR3 DNA reads TGTGCCAGCAGTTTAATGCCAAATCAGCCCCAGCATTTT.

This clone appeared a few times. The genes are TRBV15 and TRBJ2-4, with TRBD1 matching over 8 bases. With V trimmed by 1 base and J by 1 base, 9 bases remained unmatched. The CDR3 sequence is 18 residues long. Per the germline V gene, CDR1 is LNHNV and CDR2 is YYDKDF (reference sequence). The CDR3 DNA is TGTGCCACCAGCAGAGCCAAGACTAACAGGGGGGCCAAAAACATTCAGTACTTC. Its translation is CATSRAKTNRGAKNIQYF.